Sequencing of this T cell receptor beta chain was carried out in a study of blood T cell repertoires in COVID-19. Overall study context: PBMCs, B-cell-depleted T cells, or T cells were the source of the cDNA or gDNA that made up the material.

The table came from immunoSEQ multiplex PCR; TCRdb's copy has only in-frame clones and leaves some out. The sample lists more than 250,000 clones; around 90% were seen once. V dropped 1 base and J dropped 4 bases, with 11 bases sitting between them. There are 14 residues in the CDR3. Germline CDR1 and CDR2: SQVTM and ANQGSEA. This TCR derives from a young man who had recovered from COVID-19. Sequencing was carried out using peripheral blood. The V call is TRBV29-1, the J call TRBJ1-3, with TRBD1 as a possible D gene (6 bases). The CDR3 reads CSVEGAGTGNTIYF. The DNA for the CDR3 is TGCAGCGTTGAAGGGGCAGGGACAGGAAACACCATATATTTT.